This is a list of T cell receptor beta chains from one sample in a study of patients and donors after allogeneic stem cell transplantation. TCRdb fed the RT-PCR reads into MiXCR, producing one record per CDR3 protein. The data contain 70,000 or so distinct CDR3 sequences, 26% of them singletons. Sequencing was carried out using blood, either unsorted or a sorted T cell fraction (not recorded which). The origin of the receptors is a human donor who was either an allogeneic HSCT recipient or a stem cell or donor lymphocyte infusion donor (not recorded which). It is not recorded whose cells these are; they may come from a transplant donor. The CDR3 runs from the conserved cysteine through the conserved F or W. A D gene is named only where the DNA matches it firmly. Not all rows give a size; the values are once, few, many and, for expanded clones, a class.

>.|TRBJ2-3|TRBV29-1|.
CSVTGSQRDTQYF
TGCAGCGTTACCGGGTCACAAAGAGATACGCAGTATTTT
>.|TRBJ2-3|TRBV24-1|few
CATSDLGGSDTQYF
TGTGCCACCAGTGATTTGGGAGGATCAGATACGCAGTATTTT
>TRBD1|TRBJ1-4|TRBV7-9|few
CASSEGLGQGGNEKLFF
TGTGCCAGCAGCGAGGGCCTCGGACAGGGAGGAAATGAAAAACTGTTTTTT
>.|TRBJ2-7|TRBV7-9|.
CASSLAQTNYEQYF
TGTGCCAGCAGCTTAGCACAGACCAATTACGAGCAGTACTTC
>.|TRBJ2-3|TRBV2|few
CASSEPQGWADTQYF
TGTGCCAGCAGTGAACCACAGGGATGGGCAGATACGCAGTATTTT
>TRBD1|TRBJ2-2|TRBV5-1|few
CASDPGGTGELFF
TGCGCCAGCGACCCAGGGGGCACCGGGGAGCTGTTTTTT
>.|TRBJ1-1|TRBV5-1|many
CASSFEPGLGTEAFF
TGCGCCAGCAGCTTCGAGCCGGGATTGGGCACTGAAGCTTTCTTT
>.|TRBJ2-7|TRBV24-1|few
CATSDYNRHEQYF
TGTGCCACCAGTGATTACAACAGACACGAGCAGTACTTC
>.|TRBJ1-2|TRBV29-1|.
CSVGEGDGYTF
TGCAGCGTTGGTGAGGGGGACGGCTACACCTTC
>.|TRBJ2-3|TRBV6-5|few
CASSPGQVTDTQYF
TGTGCCAGCAGTCCCGGTCAGGTCACAGATACGCAGTATTTT
>.|TRBJ1-2|TRBV25-1|few
CASSDHGGPGYTF
TGTGCCAGCAGTGATCACGGGGGTCCTGGCTACACCTTC
>TRBD1|TRBJ2-7|TRBV13|.
CASSLGRTGTGLTYEQYF
TGTGCCAGCAGCTTAGGCCGAACCGGGACAGGGCTTACCTACGAGCAGTACTTC
>TRBD1|TRBJ2-7|TRBV10-3|few
CAITDAGGFYEQYF
TGTGCCATCACCGATGCAGGGGGCTTTTACGAGCAGTACTTC
>.|TRBJ1-1|TRBV5-6|.
CASSTENTEAFF
TGTGCCAGCAGCACAGAGAACACTGAAGCTTTCTTT
>.|TRBJ1-1|TRBV11-2|few
CASSLGVGEAFF
TGTGCCAGCAGCTTAGGGGTAGGAGAAGCTTTCTTT
>.|TRBJ1-2|TRBV5-1|.
CASSIGSYGYTF
TGCGCCAGCAGCATTGGATCGTATGGCTACACCTTC
>.|TRBJ2-3|TRBV7-2|few
CASSDQPLWVTQYF
TGTGCCAGCAGCGACCAACCACTTTGGGTTACGCAGTATTTT
>.|TRBJ1-2|TRBV7-9|.
CASSTRRDAVGDGYTF
TGTGCCAGCAGCACCAGGAGGGATGCAGTTGGTGATGGCTACACCTTC
>.|TRBJ1-6|TRBV11-2|few
CASSLGFIRIRSPLHF
TGTGCCAGCAGCTTAGGGTTTATCAGGATACGTTCACCCCTCCACTTT
>TRBD1|TRBJ1-2|TRBV10-3|.
CASHTGGDGYTF
TGTGCCAGCCATACAGGGGGAGATGGCTACACCTTC
>.|TRBJ1-3|TRBV7-8|.
CASSLVYATDLSSGNTIYF
TGTGCCAGCAGCTTAGTCTATGCGACAGACCTCTCCTCTGGAAACACCATATATTTT
>TRBD1|TRBJ1-2|TRBV5-1|few
CASSFGTGIYGYTF
TGCGCCAGCAGCTTTGGGACAGGGATCTATGGCTACACCTTC
>.|TRBJ1-5|TRBV18|.
CASSPSPAPGQPQHF
TGTGCCAGCTCACCCTCCCCTGCCCCGGGACAGCCCCAGCATTTT
>.|TRBJ2-3|TRBV29-1|.
CSVQGTPSTDTQYF
TGCAGCGTTCAGGGAACCCCTAGCACAGATACGCAGTATTTT
>.|TRBJ2-1|TRBV12-3/TRBV12-4|few
CASSPGPNLSYNEQFF
TGTGCCAGCAGTCCCGGACCCAACTTATCCTACAATGAGCAGTTCTTC
>.|TRBJ2-1|TRBV12-3/TRBV12-4|.
CASSFGTHNEQFF
TGTGCCAGCAGTTTCGGGACTCACAATGAGCAGTTCTTC
>.|TRBJ1-2|TRBV20-1|many
CSARDSGDLGRGYGYTF
TGCAGTGCTAGAGATTCGGGGGACCTCGGTCGTGGGTATGGCTACACCTTC
>.|TRBJ2-3|TRBV20-1|.
CSASLLPTDTQYF
TGCAGTGCTAGCCTCTTACCCACAGATACGCAGTATTTT
>.|TRBJ2-7|TRBV12-3/TRBV12-4|few
CASSSLGGTEQYF
TGTGCCAGCAGCTCCCTTGGGGGAACCGAGCAGTACTTC
>.|TRBJ2-7|TRBV6-2/TRBV6-3|.
CASSYGGNYGYEQYF
TGTGCCAGCAGTTACGGCGGGAACTACGGTTACGAGCAGTACTTC
>.|TRBJ1-6|TRBV25-1|.
CASSEPGSMSNSPLHF
TGTGCCAGCAGTGAACCCGGGAGTATGAGTAATTCACCCCTCCACTTT
>TRBD2|TRBJ2-2|TRBV6-2/TRBV6-3|few
CASSPRLAGRNTGELFF
TGTGCCAGCAGTCCCCGACTAGCGGGGAGGAACACCGGGGAGCTGTTTTTT
>.|TRBJ1-5|TRBV24-1|few
CATSDWRAGQPQHF
TGTGCCACCAGTGATTGGCGGGCGGGTCAGCCCCAGCATTTT
>.|TRBJ1-5|TRBV7-8|few
CASSLVGHRSNQPQHF
TGTGCCAGCAGCTTAGTTGGACACCGGAGCAATCAGCCCCAGCATTTT
>TRBD1|TRBJ1-4|TRBV12-3/TRBV12-4|few
CASSQNRGWGEKLFF
TGTGCCAGCAGCCAAAACAGGGGGTGGGGTGAAAAACTGTTTTTT
>.|TRBJ2-5|TRBV12-3/TRBV12-4|.
CASSAGETQYF
TGTGCCAGCAGCGCCGGAGAGACCCAGTACTTC
>.|TRBJ1-2|TRBV7-9|.
CASSLDRLDNYGYTF
TGTGCCAGCAGCCTCGACAGGCTGGATAACTATGGCTACACCTTC
>.|TRBJ1-2|TRBV7-2|.
CASSLGPGGAGYGYTF
TGTGCCAGCAGCTTAGGGCCCGGGGGCGCCGGCTATGGCTACACCTTC